This T cell receptor (beta chain) was identified during a study of CD8 T cells in Susac syndrome (dated by TCRdb to the late 2010s). At the level of the whole study: Of the Susac syndrome patients who were sequenced, roughly 8 were in clinical remission while about six had clinically active disease. At blood withdrawal, Susac syndrome patients were therapy-naive, treated with corticosteroids (with IVIg additionally given to some), or treated with IVIg alone. The study used repertoire sequencing to test whether antigen drove CD8+ T cell activation and differentiation in Susac syndrome.

Peripheral blood CD8+ and CD4+ T cells from healthy donors, Susac syndrome patients and multiple sclerosis patients were profiled using high-throughput TCR beta sequencing. The Susac syndrome patients fulfilled recently defined diagnostic criteria for either definite or probable disease. Bulk CD8+ and CD4+ T cells were purified magnetically by negative isolation, whereas CD8+ TEMRA cells were enriched by FACS. Blood was collected in EDTA tubes and processed within 24 hours, with PBMCs isolated through density gradient centrifugation. PBMCs intended for TCR sequencing were cryopreserved in liquid nitrogen and thawed later in a water bath at 37 degrees C. The sorted or isolated CD4+, CD8+ and CD8+ TEMRA cells reached a purity of at least 90%. This clonotype was recorded a few times. Its antigen has not been determined. Base qualities are not at hand, and no much larger clone is one base apart. General findings and caveats noted by the study authors: In the CD4+ T cell repertoire of Susac syndrome patients, clonal expansion was not detected. The study acknowledged that relatively few individuals were included in the TCR sequencing and HLA analysis.

RNA was extracted with the RNeasy kit and roughly 0.5 to 1 ug was reverse transcribed using random hexamers. The immunoSEQ multiplex PCR assay, covering 54 Vbeta and 13 Jbeta segments, was used to amplify TCR beta CDR3 regions. PCR amplification bias was corrected by using a synthetic template baseline for primer optimization and computational correction. The paper's data handling went like this. Only productive sequences were kept, with reads annotated to V, D and J genes according to IMGT and analyzed in immunoSEQ Analyzer. Clonality was computed as one minus Shannon entropy normalized by log2 of the number of productive unique sequences. Public and private clones were assessed among the 100 most prevalent clones of each patient and control. Clones were defined as Susac-specific if absent from the healthy and MS cohorts, from 900 to 1,300 published viral clones and from other ImmuneACCESS disease sequences. In TCRdb, the public reads were trimmed at Q25 with fastp and aligned with MiXCR, with productive beta chains retained. One record per CDR3 amino acid sequence lists the most common genes and DNA. Clone size and V and J calls follow TCRdb, not the original study. For this sample there are more than 110,000 distinct CDR3 sequences; just under 95% appear just once. The ten largest clones take up 0.14% of the sample.

Sequencing was done on a sample of CD4+ T cells from PBMCs. The source is a human donor with Susac syndrome.

CDR3 loop: CASSLGSGRARETQYF. The bases read TGTGCCAGCAGTTTAGGTAGCGGGAGGGCCCGGGAGACCCAGTACTTC. This chain is built from TRBV12-3 or TRBV12-4 and TRBJ2-5; 11 bases in between match TRBD2. The CDR3 holds 16 amino acids from the cysteine to the phenylalanine. The kept DNA is CDR3 alone, 48 bases in frame from the first base. The germline V end is reduced by 1 base and the J end by 5 bases; junction bases left unmatched: 6.